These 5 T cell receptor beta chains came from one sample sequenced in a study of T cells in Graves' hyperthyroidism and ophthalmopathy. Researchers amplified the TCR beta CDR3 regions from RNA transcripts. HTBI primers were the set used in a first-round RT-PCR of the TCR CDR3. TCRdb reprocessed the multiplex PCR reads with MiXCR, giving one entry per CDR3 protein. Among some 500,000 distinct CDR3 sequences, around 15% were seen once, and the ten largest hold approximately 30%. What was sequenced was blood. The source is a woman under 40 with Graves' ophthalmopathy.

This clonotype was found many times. In DNA, the CDR3 is TGCAGTGCTAGAGATGAACAGCGGGAGATATCAGATACGCAGTATTTT. Translation gives CSARDEQREISDTQYF. This chain uses TRBV20-1 with TRBJ2-3; 8 nucleotides align to TRBD2. The J segment lost 4 bases and the V segment lost 0 bases, leaving 9 bases of the junction unmatched. In germline, CDR1 is DFQATT, CDR2 SNEGSKA (reference sequence). The CDR3 totals 16 residues.

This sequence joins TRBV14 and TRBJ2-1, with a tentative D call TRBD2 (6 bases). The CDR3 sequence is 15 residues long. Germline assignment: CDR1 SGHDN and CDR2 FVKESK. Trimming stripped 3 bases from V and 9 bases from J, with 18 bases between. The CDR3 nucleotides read TGTGCCAGCAGCCATCTTGCGGGATCTAGGGCTGAGCAGTTCTTC. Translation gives CASSHLAGSRAEQFF. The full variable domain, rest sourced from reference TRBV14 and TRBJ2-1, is EAGVTQFPSHSVIEKGQTVTLRCDPISGHDNLYWYRRVMGKEIKFLLHFVKESKQDESGMPNNRFLAERTGGTYSTLKVQPAELEDSGVYFCASSHLAGSRAEQFFGPGTRLTVL.

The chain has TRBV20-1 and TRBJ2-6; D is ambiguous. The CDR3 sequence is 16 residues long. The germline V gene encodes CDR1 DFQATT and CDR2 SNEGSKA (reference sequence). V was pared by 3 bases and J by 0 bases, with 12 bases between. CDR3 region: CSASRSSRSGANVLTF. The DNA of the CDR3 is TGCAGTGCTAGTAGATCGTCTCGCTCTGGGGCCAACGTCCTGACTTTC.

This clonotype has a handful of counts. CDR3 bases: TGCGCCAGCAGCTTGAACGGAAACACCGGGGAGCTGTTTTTT. Protein: CASSLNGNTGELFF. The chain carries TRBV5-1 and TRBJ2-2; D unresolved. Germline loops: CDR1 SGHRS, CDR2 YFSETQ. Between the trimmed V and J ends, which lost 1 base and 2 bases, there was a span of 6 bases. CDR3 size: 14 residues.

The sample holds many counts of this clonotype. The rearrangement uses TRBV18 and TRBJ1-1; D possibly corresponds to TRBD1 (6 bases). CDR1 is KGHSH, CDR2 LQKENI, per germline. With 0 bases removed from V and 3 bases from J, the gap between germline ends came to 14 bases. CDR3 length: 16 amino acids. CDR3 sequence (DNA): TGTGCCAGCTCACCACCGATGGGTGAGGGGGACACTGAAGCTTTCTTT. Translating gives CASSPPMGEGDTEAFF.